Presented here are 13 T cell receptor beta chains from one specimen sequenced in a study of control samples from healthy donors and cancer patients. Profiling relied on immunoSEQ multiplex PCR, and the TCRdb table lists in-frame clones only, not all of them. There are some 190,000 clones in the sample; about nine tenths occur only once, and roughly 1.9% lies in the top ten. The sequencing input was blood. All receptors derive from a man aged 25 to 40 in good health.

The gene calls are TRBV19 and TRBJ1-5, with 10 bases aligning to TRBD1. Germline V gene data show CDR1 as LNHDA and CDR2 as SQIVND (reference sequence). V lost 6 bases to trimming and J lost 2 bases; unmatched junction nucleotides: 4. The CDR3 sequence is 15 residues long. CDR3 residues: CASSPTGGGNQPQHF. DNA of the CDR3: TGTGCCAGTAGCCCGACAGGGGGCGGCAATCAGCCCCAGCATTTT.

V is TRBV2 and J is TRBJ1-4; 10 bases are a match to TRBD1. V lost 7 bases, J lost 2 bases, and 7 bases stayed unmatched. The germline V gene encodes CDR1 SNHLY and CDR2 FYNNEI. The CDR3 is 16 residues long. The CDR3 loop reads CASKGTGVWTNEKLFF. In DNA form, the CDR3 reads TGTGCCAGCAAAGGGACAGGGGTTTGGACTAATGAAAAACTGTTTTTT. Supplemented by reference TRBV2 and TRBJ1-4, the full variable domain reads EPEVTQTPSHQVTQMGQEVILRCVPISNHLYFYWYRQILGQKVEFLVSFYNNEISEKSEIFDDQFSVERPDGSNFTLKIRSTKLEDSAMYFCASKGTGVWTNEKLFFGSGTQLSVL.

V gene TRBV5-1 combines with J gene TRBJ2-7, with D unresolved. This CDR3 region has 12 residues. From germline, CDR1 is SGHRS and CDR2 YFSETQ. The V end was cut by 8 bases, the J end by 0 bases, with 9 bases between. CDR3 coding DNA: TGCGCCAGTACTAAGGACTCCTACGAGCAGTACTTC. It encodes CASTKDSYEQYF. The full variable domain, its missing parts supplied by reference TRBV5-1 and TRBJ2-7, is KAGVTQTPRYLIKTRGQQVTLSCSPISGHRSVSWYQQTPGQGLQFLFEYFSETQRNKGNFPGRFSGRQFSNSRSEMNVSTLELGDSALYLCASTKDSYEQYFGPGTRLTVT.

CDR3 DNA: TGCGCCAGCAGCATCCAAGAGACCCAGTACTTC. This gives the protein CASSIQETQYF. The chain employs TRBV5-1 and TRBJ2-5; no clear D gene. CDR3 length equals 11 residues. Per the germline V gene, CDR1 is SGHRS and CDR2 is YFSETQ. V was cut by 4 bases and J by 1 base, with 2 bases left in between.

The chain carries TRBV27 and TRBJ1-6, with D uncertain. The CDR3 covers 15 residues. Germline V gene sequence: CDR1 MNHEY, CDR2 SMNVEV (reference sequence). Trimming stripped 1 base from V and 13 bases from J, with 17 bases between. The CDR3 DNA follows: TGTGCCAGCAGTTTATTTAAGGGTATCGGGGTCCCCCTCCACTTT. It encodes CASSLFKGIGVPLHF.

The chain links TRBV4-1 to TRBJ2-7; TRBD2 agrees at 9 bases. Germline V gene sequence: CDR1 MGHRA, CDR2 YSYEKL. This CDR3 spans 16 amino acids. The V gene end was trimmed by 4 bases and the J gene end by 3 bases; junction bases not matched to a gene: 10. The CDR3 bases are TGCGCCAGCAGCCCAGATCCGGCGCGGGGGGGCTACGAGCAGTACTTC. It is translated as CASSPDPARGGYEQYF.

The rearrangement uses TRBV3-1 (or the pseudogene TRBV3-2) and TRBJ1-1, with D hard to call. This CDR3 comprises 13 residues. Germline V gene data show CDR1 as LGHDT and CDR2 as YNNKEL (reference sequence). V was shortened by 3 bases and J by 0 bases, with 5 bases between the two germline ends. DNA for the CDR3: TGTGCCAGCAGCCAGGGGATGAACACTGAAGCTTTCTTT. The encoded protein is CASSQGMNTEAFF.

This clone occurred a few times. The rearrangement links TRBV2 to TRBJ2-1; perhaps TRBD2 as D (6 bases). CDR3 size: 15 residues. The V end was cut by 1 base, the J end by 6 bases, with 13 bases between. Looked up from germline, CDR1 is SNHLY and CDR2 is FYNNEI. The CDR3 region is CASSEGGVRGNEQFF. CDR3 coding DNA: TGTGCCAGCAGTGAAGGGGGGGTACGTGGCAATGAGCAGTTCTTC. Complete variable domain (other parts from reference TRBV2 and TRBJ2-1): EPEVTQTPSHQVTQMGQEVILRCVPISNHLYFYWYRQILGQKVEFLVSFYNNEISEKSEIFDDQFSVERPDGSNFTLKIRSTKLEDSAMYFCASSEGGVRGNEQFFGPGTRLTVL.

The chain recombines TRBV7-9 with TRBJ1-2; D might be TRBD1 (6 bases). The CDR3 is 14 residues long. Germline V gene data show CDR1 as SEHNR and CDR2 as FQNEAQ (reference sequence). V shed 7 bases and J shed 0 bases, with 12 bases lying between them. CDR3 coding DNA: TGTGCCAGCACTGGGGACAACCCTAACTATGGCTACACCTTC. Translation gives CASTGDNPNYGYTF.

J is TRBJ2-7 and V is TRBV12-3 or TRBV12-4; no clear D gene. This CDR3 has 12 residues. V was pared by 5 bases and J by 2 bases, with 7 bases between. Written as DNA, the CDR3 is TGTGCCAGCAGTCGGATAACCTACGAGCAGTACTTC. Protein: CASSRITYEQYF.

The V call is TRBV27, the J call TRBJ2-1; 9 bases align to TRBD1. This CDR3 has 14 residues. J gave up 8 bases and V 6 bases, and 8 bases lay outside the gene matches. Germline-derived CDR1 and CDR2 are MNHEY and SMNVEV (reference sequence). The CDR3 DNA reads as TGTGCCAGCAGGAGGGACAGGGTGGCCGATGAGCAGTTCTTC. Protein product: CASRRDRVADEQFF.

The chain joins TRBV10-2 to TRBJ1-4; no clear D. The CDR3 has 14 residues. Trimming shortened V by 4 bases and J by 0 bases, and 6 bases separated the two germline ends. Germline V gene data show CDR1 as WSHSY and CDR2 as SAAADI. CDR3 nucleotide sequence: TGCGCCAGCAGTGGGGGAGCAACTAATGAAAAACTGTTTTTT. This encodes CASSGGATNEKLFF.

The genes are TRBV9 and TRBJ2-3, with D uncertain. This CDR3 is 14 amino acids long. The ends were cut back, 0 bases at V and 1 base at J, with 6 bases in the middle. The germline V gene has CDR1 SGDLS and CDR2 YYNGEE. In DNA, the CDR3 is TGTGCCAGCAGCGTAGAGGCAGGCACAGATACGCAGTATTTT. It translates to CASSVEAGTDTQYF. Full variable domain (remainder filled in from reference TRBV9 and TRBJ2-3): DSGVTQTPKHLITATGQRVTLRCSPRSGDLSVYWYQQSLDQGLQFLIQYYNGEERAKGNILERFSAQQFPDLHSELNLSSLELGDSALYFCASSVEAGTDTQYFGPGTRLTVL.